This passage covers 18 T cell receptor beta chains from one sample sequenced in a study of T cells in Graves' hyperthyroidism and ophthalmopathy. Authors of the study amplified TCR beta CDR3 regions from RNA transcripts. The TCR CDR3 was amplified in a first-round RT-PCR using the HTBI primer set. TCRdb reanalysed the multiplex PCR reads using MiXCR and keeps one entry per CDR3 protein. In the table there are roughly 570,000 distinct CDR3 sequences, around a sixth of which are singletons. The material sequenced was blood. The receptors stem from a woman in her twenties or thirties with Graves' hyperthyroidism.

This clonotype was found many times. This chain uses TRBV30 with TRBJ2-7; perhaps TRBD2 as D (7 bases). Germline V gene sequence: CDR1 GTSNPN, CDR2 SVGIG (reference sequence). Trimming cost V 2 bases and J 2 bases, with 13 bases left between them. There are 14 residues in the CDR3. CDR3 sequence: CAWSTGGGTYEQYF. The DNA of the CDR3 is TGTGCCTGGAGTACCGGCGGGGGCACCTACGAGCAGTACTTC.

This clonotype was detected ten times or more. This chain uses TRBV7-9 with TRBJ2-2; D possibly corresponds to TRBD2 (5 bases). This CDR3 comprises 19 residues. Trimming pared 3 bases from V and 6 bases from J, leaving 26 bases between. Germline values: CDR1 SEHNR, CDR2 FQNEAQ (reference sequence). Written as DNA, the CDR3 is TGTGCCAGCAGCTTGAAAAACCGTGTGCAATTACTAGATGCCGGGGAGCTGTTTTTT. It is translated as CASSLKNRVQLLDAGELFF.

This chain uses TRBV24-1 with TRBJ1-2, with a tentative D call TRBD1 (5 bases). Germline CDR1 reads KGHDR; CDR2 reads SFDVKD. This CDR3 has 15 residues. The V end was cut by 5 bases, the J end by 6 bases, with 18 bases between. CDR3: CATSGGLGESHGYTF. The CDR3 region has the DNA TGTGCCACCAGTGGAGGGTTAGGGGAGAGTCATGGCTACACCTTC.

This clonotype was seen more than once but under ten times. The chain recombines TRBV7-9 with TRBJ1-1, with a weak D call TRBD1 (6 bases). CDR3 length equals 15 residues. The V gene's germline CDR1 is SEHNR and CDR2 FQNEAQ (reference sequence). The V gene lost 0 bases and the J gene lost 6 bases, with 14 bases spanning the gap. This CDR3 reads CASSLALTGQAEAFF. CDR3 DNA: TGTGCCAGCAGCTTAGCCCTCACAGGGCAGGCTGAAGCTTTCTTT.

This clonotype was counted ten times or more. In nucleotides, the CDR3 is TGTGCCAGCAGTTTTTCGGGTCCTCCCAATGAGCAGTTCTTC. Its protein is CASSFSGPPNEQFF. The chain joins TRBV12-3 or TRBV12-4 to TRBJ2-1; the D is unclear. Trimming removed 3 bases at V and 6 bases at J, with 12 bases between. There are 14 residues in the CDR3.

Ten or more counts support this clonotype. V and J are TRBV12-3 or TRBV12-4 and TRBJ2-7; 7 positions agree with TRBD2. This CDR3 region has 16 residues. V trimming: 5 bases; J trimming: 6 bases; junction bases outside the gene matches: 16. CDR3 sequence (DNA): TGTGCCAGCAGTGACCGGGACTATGTGTTGGGGGGCGAGCAGTACTTC. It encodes CASSDRDYVLGGEQYF.

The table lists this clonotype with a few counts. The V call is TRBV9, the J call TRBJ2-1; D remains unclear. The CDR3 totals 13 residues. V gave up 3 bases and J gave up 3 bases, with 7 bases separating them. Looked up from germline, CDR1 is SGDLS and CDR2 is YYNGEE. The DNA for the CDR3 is TGTGCCAGCAGCGCAAAGAGCTACAATGAGCAGTTCTTC. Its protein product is CASSAKSYNEQFF.

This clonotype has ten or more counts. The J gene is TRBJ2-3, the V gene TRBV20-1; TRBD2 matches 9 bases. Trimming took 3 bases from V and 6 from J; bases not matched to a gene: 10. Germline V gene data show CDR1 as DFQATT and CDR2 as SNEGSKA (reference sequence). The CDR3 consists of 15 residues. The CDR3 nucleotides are TGCAGTGCTAGCTCAGCGGGGGGAGGAGCCGATACGCAGTATTTT. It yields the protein CSASSAGGGADTQYF.

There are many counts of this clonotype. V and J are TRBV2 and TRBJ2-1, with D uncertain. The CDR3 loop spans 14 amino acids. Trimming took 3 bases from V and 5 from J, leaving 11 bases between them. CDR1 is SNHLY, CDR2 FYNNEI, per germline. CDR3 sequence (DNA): TGTGCCAGCAGTGATGAAGGCGGTGACAATGAGCAGTTCTTC. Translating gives CASSDEGGDNEQFF.

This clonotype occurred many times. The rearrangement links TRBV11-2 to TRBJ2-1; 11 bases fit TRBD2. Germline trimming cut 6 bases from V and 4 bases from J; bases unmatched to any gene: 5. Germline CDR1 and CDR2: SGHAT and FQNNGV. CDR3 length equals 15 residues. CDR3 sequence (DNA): TGTGCCAGCAGGTCCGGGACTAGCGGTTACAATGAGCAGTTCTTC. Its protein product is CASRSGTSGYNEQFF.

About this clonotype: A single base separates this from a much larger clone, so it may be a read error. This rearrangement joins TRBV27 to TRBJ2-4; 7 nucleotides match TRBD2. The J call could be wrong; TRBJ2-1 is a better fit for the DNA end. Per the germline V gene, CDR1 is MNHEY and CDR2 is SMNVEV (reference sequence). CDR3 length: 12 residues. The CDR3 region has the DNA TGTACCAGCAGTTTAATGGCGGGAGATCAGTTCTTC. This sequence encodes CTSSLMAGDQFF.

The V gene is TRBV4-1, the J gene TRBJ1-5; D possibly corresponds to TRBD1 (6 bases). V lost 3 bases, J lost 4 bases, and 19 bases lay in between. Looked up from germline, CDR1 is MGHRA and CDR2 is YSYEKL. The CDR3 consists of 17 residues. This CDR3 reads CASSQGRAKGDNQPQHF. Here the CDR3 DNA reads TGCGCCAGCAGCCAGGGCAGGGCTAAGGGGGATAATCAGCCCCAGCATTTT.

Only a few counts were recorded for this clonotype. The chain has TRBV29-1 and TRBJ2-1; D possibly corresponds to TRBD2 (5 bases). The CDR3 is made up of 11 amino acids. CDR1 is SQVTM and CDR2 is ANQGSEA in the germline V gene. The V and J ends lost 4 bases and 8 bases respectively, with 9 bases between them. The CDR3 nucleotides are TGCAGCGTTGGCCCCGGGGATGAGCAGTTCTTC. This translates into CSVGPGDEQFF.

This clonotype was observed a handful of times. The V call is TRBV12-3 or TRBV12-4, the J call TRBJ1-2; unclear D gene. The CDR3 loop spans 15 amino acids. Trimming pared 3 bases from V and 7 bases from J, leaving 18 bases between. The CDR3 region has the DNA TGTGCCAGCAGTTTGGTTGGGGTGGGGAATATTGGCTACACCTTC. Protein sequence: CASSLVGVGNIGYTF.

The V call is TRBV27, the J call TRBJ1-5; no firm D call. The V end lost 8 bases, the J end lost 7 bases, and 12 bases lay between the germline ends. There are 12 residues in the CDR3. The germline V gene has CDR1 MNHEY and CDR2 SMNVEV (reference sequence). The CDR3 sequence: CASGPSKQPQHF. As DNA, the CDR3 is TGTGCCAGCGGTCCTTCGAAGCAGCCCCAGCATTTT.

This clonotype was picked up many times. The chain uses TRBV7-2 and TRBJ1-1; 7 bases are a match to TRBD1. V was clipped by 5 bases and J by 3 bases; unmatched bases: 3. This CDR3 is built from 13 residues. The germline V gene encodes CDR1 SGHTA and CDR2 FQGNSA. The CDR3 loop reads CASSNQGDTEAFF. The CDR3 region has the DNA TGTGCCAGCAGCAATCAGGGGGACACTGAAGCTTTCTTT.

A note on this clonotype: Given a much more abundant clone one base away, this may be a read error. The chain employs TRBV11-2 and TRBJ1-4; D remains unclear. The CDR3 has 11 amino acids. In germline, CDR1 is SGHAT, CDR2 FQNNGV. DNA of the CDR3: TGTGCCGGCAGCTGGAATGAAAAACTGTTTTTT. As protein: CAGSWNEKLFF.

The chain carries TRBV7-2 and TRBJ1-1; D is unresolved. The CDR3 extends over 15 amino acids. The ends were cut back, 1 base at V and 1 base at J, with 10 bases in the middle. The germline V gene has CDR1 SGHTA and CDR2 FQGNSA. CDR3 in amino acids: CASSLEGESNTEAFF. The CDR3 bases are TGTGCCAGCAGCTTAGAAGGCGAATCGAACACTGAAGCTTTCTTT.